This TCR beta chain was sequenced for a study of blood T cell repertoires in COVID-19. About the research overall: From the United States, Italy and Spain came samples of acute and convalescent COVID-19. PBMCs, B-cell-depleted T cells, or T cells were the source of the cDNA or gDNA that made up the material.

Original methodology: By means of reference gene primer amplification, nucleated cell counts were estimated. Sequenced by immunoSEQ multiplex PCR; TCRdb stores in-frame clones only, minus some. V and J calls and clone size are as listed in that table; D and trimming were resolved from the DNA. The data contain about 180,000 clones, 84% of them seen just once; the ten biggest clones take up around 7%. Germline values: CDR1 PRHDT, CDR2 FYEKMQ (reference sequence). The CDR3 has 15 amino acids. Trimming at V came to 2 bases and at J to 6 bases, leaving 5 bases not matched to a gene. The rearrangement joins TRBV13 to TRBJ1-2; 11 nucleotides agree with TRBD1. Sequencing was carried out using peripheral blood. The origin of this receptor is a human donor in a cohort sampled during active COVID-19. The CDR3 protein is CASSLIGQGADGYTF. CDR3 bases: TGTGCCAGCAGCTTAATCGGACAGGGGGCTGATGGCTACACCTTC.